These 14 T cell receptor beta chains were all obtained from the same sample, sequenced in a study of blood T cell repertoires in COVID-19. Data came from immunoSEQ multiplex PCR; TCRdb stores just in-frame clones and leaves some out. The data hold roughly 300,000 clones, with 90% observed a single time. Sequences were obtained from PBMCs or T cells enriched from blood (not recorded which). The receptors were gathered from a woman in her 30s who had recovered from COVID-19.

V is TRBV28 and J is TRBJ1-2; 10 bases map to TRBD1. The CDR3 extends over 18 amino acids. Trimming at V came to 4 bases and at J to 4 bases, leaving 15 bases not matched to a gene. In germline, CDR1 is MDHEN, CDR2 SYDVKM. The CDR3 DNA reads TGTGCCAGCAGTTCCCGATCTTTGGGACAGGGGAGGAGCTATGGCTACACCTTC. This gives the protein CASSSRSLGQGRSYGYTF.

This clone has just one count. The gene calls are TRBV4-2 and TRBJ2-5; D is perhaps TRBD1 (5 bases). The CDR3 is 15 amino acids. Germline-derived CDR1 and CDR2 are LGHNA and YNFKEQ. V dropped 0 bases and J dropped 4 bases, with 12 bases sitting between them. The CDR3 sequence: CASSQDPGWRETQYF. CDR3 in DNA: TGTGCCAGCAGCCAAGATCCAGGGTGGAGAGAGACCCAGTACTTC.

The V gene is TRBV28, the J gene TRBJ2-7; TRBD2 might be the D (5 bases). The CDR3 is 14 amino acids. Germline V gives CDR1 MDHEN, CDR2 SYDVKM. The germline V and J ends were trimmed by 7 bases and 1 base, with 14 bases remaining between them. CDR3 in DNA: TGTGCCAGCATACCGGGGTCCTATTCCTACGAGCAGTACTTC. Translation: CASIPGSYSYEQYF. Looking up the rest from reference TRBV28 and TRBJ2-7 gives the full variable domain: DVKVTQSSRYLVKRTGEKVFLECVQDMDHENMFWYRQDPGLGLRLIYFSYDVKMKEKGDIPEGYSVSREKKERFSLILESASTNQTSMYLCASIPGSYSYEQYFGPGTRLTVT.

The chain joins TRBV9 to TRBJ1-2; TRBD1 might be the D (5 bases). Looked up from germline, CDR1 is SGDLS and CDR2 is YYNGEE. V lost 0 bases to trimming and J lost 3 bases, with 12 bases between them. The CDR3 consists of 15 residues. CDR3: CASSVDPDSYYGYTF. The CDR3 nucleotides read TGTGCCAGCAGCGTAGATCCCGACAGCTACTATGGCTACACCTTC.

The CDR3 is CASSPPTRGMNTGELFF. The CDR3 DNA is TGTGCCAGCTCACCACCGACCAGGGGCATGAACACCGGGGAGCTGTTTTTT. The genes are TRBV18 and TRBJ2-2; TRBD1 might be the D (6 bases). The CDR3 has 17 amino acids. The V end lost 0 bases, the J end lost 1 base, and 12 bases lay between the germline ends. Per the germline V gene, CDR1 is KGHSH and CDR2 is LQKENI.

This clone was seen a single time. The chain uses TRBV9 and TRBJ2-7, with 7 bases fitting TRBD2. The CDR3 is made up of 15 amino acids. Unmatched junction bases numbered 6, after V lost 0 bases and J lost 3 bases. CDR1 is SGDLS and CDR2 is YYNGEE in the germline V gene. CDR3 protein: CASSVGPSGHYEQYF. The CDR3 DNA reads TGTGCCAGCAGCGTAGGGCCTAGCGGCCACTACGAGCAGTACTTC.

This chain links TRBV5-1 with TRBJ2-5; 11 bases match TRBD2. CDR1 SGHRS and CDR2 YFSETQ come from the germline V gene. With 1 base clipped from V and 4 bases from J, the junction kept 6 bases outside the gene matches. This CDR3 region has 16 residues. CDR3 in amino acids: CASSLHLAGGLETQYF. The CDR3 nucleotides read TGCGCCAGCAGCTTGCATCTAGCGGGAGGTCTAGAGACCCAGTACTTC.

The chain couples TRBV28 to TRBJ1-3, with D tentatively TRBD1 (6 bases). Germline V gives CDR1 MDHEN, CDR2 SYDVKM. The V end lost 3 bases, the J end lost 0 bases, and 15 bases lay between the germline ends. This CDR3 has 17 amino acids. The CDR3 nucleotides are TGTGCCAGCAGTTTGTCGGTGACAGGCAACTCTGGAAACACCATATATTTT. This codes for CASSLSVTGNSGNTIYF.

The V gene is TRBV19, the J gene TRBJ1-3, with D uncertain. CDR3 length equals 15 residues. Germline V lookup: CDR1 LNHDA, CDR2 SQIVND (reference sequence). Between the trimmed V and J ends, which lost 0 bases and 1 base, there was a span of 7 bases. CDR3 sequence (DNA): TGTGCCAGTAGTATAGATCAGAGGTCTGGAAACACCATATATTTT. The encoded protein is CASSIDQRSGNTIYF. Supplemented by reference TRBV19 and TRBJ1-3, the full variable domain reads DGGITQSPKYLFRKEGQNVTLSCEQNLNHDAMYWYRQDPGQGLRLIYYSQIVNDFQKGDIAEGYSVSREKKESFPLTVTSAQKNPTAFYLCASSIDQRSGNTIYFGEGSWLTVV.

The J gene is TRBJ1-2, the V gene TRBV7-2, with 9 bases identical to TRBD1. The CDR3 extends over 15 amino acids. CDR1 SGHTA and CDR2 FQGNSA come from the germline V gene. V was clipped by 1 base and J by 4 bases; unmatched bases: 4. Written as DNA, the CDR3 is TGTGCCAGCAGCTTAGGGGGACAGGGTGGCTATGGCTACACCTTC. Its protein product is CASSLGGQGGYGYTF.

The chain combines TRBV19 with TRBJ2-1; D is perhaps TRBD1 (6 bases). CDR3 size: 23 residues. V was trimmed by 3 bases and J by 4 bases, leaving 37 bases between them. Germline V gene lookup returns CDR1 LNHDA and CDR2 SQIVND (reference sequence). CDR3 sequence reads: CASSMSHNTGHNTQGTRYNEQFF. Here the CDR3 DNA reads TGTGCCAGTAGTATGTCCCACAATACAGGGCACAATACCCAGGGGACCCGGTACAATGAGCAGTTCTTC.

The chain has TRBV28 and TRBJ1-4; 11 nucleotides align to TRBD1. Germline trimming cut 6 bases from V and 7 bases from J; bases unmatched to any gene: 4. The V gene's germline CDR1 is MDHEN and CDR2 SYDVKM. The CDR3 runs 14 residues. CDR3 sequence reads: CASSHGTGGEKLFF. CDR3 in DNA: TGTGCCAGCAGCCACGGGACAGGGGGTGAAAAACTGTTTTTT.

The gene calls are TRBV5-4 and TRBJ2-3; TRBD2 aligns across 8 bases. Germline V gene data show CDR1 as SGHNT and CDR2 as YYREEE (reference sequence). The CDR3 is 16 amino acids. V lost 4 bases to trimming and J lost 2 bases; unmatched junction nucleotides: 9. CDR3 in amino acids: CASSPVGLGHTDTQYF. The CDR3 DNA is TGTGCCAGCAGCCCGGTGGGACTAGGACACACAGATACGCAGTATTTT.

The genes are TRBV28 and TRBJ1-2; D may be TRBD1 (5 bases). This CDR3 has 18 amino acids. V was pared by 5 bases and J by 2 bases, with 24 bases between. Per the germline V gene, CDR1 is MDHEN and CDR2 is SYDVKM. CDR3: CASSNYPRRAFSNYGYTF. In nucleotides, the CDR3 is TGTGCCAGCAGTAACTACCCTCGCAGGGCCTTTTCGAACTATGGCTACACCTTC.